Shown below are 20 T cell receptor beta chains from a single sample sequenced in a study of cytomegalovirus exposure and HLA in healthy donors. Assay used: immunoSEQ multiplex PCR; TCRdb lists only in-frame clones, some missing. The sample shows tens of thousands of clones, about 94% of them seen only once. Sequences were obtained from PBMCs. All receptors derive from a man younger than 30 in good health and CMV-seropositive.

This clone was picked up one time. This CDR3 is CSAPGLADNEQFF. CDR3 in DNA: TGCAGCGCCCCGGGACTAGCGGACAATGAGCAGTTCTTC. This sequence joins TRBV29-1 and TRBJ2-1; 11 bases line up with TRBD2. With 7 bases clipped from V and 5 bases from J, the junction kept 4 bases outside the gene matches. The CDR3 is made up of 13 amino acids. The germline CDR1 and CDR2 sequences are SQVTM and ANQGSEA.

The CDR3 DNA reads as TGTGCCAGCAGTCTTATAGGTACAGTACAAGAGACCCAGTACTTC. Protein: CASSLIGTVQETQYF. The chain carries TRBV28 and TRBJ2-5; D call uncertain. V lost 5 bases, J lost 2 bases, and 15 bases lay in between. The CDR3 has 15 amino acids. The germline V gene has CDR1 MDHEN and CDR2 SYDVKM.

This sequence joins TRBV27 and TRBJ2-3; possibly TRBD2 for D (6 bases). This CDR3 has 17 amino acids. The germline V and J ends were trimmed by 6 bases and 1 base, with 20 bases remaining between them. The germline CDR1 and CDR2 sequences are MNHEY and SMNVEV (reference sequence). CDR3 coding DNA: TGTGCCAGCAGCCCCCGGGAGACGACTACTGGCACAGATACGCAGTATTTT. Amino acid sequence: CASSPRETTTGTDTQYF.

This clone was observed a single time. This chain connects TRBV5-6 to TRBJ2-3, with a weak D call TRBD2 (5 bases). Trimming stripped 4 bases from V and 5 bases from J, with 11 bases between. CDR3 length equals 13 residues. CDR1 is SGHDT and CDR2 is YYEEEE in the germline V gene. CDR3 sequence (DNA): TGTGCCAGCAGCCCTGGCCGGGGAGATACGCAGTATTTT. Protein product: CASSPGRGDTQYF.

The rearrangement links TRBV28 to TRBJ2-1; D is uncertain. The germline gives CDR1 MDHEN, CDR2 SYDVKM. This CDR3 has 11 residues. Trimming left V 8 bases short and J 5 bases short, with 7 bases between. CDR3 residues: CASQIHNEQFF. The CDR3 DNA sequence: TGTGCCAGCCAAATCCACAATGAGCAGTTCTTC.

The CDR3 reads CASSYSDRSYGYTF. The CDR3 DNA reads as TGTGCCAGCAGCTATAGCGACAGGTCCTATGGCTACACCTTC. The gene calls are TRBV11-3 and TRBJ1-2; possible D gene TRBD1, 6 bases. V lost 4 bases, J lost 4 bases, and 13 bases lay in between. CDR1 and CDR2 (germline): SGHNT, YENEEA. This CDR3 contains 14 residues.

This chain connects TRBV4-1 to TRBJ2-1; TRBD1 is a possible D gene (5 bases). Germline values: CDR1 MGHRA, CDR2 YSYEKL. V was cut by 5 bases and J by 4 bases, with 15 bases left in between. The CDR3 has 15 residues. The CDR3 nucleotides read TGCGCCAGCAGCAACAGGAGCTGGTTGTACAATGAGCAGTTCTTC. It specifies CASSNRSWLYNEQFF.

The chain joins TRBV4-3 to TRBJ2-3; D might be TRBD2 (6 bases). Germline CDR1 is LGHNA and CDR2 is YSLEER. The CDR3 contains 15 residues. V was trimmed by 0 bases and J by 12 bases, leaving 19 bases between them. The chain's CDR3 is CASSQEESGGPTQYF. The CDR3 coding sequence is TGCGCCAGCAGCCAAGAGGAATCCGGGGGACCGACCCAGTATTTT.

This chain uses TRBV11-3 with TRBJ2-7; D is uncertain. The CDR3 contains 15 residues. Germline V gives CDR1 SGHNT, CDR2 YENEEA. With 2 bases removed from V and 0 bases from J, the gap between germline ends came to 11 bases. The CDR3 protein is CASSLSVQDSYEQYF. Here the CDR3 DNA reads TGTGCCAGCAGCTTATCCGTCCAGGACTCCTACGAGCAGTACTTC.

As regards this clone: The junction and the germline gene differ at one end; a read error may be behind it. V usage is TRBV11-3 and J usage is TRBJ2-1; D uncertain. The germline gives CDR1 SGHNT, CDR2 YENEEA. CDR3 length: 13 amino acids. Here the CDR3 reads CASSSYSNNEQFF. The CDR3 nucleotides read TGTGCCAGCAGCTCTTACTCCAACAATGAGCAGTTCTTC.

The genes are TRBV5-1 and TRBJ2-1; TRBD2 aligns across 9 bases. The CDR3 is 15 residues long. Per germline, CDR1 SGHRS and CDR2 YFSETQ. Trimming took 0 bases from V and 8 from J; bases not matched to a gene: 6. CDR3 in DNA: TGCGCCAGCAGCTTGGTATTAGCGGGAGTTCATGAGCAGTTCTTC. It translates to CASSLVLAGVHEQFF.

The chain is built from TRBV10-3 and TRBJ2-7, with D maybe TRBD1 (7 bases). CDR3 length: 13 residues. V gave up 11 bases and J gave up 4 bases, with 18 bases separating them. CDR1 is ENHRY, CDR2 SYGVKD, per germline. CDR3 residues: CASGRQGGYEQYF. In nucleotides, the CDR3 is TGTGCCTCTGGAAGGCAGGGGGGATACGAGCAGTACTTC.

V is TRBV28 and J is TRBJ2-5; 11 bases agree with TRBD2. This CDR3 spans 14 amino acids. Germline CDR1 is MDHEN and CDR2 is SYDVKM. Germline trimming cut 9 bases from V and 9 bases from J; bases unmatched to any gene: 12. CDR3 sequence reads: CASMPSGRPGAQYF. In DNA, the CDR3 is TGTGCCAGTATGCCTAGCGGGAGGCCCGGGGCCCAGTACTTC.

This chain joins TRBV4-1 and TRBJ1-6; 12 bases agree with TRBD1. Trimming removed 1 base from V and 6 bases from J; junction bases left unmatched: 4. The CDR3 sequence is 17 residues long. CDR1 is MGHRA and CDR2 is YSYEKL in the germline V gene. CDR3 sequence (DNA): TGCGCCAGCAGCCAAGGGGACAGGGGGCCTAGTAATTCACCCCTCCACTTT. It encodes CASSQGDRGPSNSPLHF.

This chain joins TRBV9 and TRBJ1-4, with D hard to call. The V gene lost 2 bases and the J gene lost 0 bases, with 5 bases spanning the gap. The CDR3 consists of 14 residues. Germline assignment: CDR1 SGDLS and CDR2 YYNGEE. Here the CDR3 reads CASSVSATNEKLFF. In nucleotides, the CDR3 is TGTGCCAGCAGCGTTTCTGCAACTAATGAAAAACTGTTTTTT.

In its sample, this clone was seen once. CDR3 nucleotides: TGTGCCAGCAGTGAGTTCCTAGCGGGAGGGTTCTTGGGGGAGCAGTTCTTC. Translated: CASSEFLAGGFLGEQFF. The V and J genes are TRBV2 and TRBJ2-1, with 12 nucleotides matching TRBD2. V shed 3 bases and J 10 bases; nucleotides not matched to a gene: 13. The germline V gene encodes CDR1 SNHLY and CDR2 FYNNEI. The CDR3 spans 17 residues.

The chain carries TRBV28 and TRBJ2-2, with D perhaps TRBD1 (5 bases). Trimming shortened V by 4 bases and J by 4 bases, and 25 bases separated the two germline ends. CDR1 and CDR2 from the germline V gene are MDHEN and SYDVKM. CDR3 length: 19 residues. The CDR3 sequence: CASSSPVGRKKGVTGELFF. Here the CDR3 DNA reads TGTGCCAGCAGTTCCCCCGTAGGACGAAAAAAAGGGGTCACCGGGGAGCTGTTTTTT.

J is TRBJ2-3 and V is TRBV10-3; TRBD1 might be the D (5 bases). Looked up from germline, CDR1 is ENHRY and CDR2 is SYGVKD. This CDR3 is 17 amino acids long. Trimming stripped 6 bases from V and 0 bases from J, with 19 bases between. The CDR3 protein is CAIRRGLLTSSTDTQYF. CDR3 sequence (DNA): TGTGCCATCAGAAGGGGCCTATTGACCTCTAGCACAGATACGCAGTATTTT.

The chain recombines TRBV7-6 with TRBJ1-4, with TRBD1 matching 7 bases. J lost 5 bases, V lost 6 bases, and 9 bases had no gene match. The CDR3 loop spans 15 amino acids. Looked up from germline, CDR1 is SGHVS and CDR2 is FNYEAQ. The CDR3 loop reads CASSLNTGANEKLFF. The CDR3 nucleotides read TGTGCCAGCAGTCTAAACACAGGGGCGAATGAAAAACTGTTTTTT.

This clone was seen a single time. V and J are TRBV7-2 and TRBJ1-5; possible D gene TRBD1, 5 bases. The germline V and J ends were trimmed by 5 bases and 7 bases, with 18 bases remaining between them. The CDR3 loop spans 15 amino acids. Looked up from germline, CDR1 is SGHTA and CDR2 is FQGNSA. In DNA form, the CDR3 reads TGTGCCAGCAGCCTGCGTTTCGGGGGAAACCAGCCCCAGCATTTT. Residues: CASSLRFGGNQPQHF.